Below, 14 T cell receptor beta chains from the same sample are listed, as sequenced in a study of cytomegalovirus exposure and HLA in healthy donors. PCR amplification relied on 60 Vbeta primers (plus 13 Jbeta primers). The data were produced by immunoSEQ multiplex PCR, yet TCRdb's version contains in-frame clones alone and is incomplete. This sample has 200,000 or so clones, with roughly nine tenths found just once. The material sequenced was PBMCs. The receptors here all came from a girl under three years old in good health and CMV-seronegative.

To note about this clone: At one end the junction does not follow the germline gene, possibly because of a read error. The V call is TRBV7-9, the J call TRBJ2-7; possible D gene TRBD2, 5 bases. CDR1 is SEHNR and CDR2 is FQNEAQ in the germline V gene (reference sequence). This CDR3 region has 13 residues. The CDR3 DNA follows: TGTTCCAGCAGCCGGACTGCCCCCTACGAGCAGTACTTC. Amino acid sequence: CSSSRTAPYEQYF.

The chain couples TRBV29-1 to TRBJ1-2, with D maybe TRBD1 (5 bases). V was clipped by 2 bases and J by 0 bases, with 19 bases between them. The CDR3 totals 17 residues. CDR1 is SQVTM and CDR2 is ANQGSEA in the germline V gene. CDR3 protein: CSVERVGGREANYGYTF. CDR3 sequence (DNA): TGCAGCGTTGAACGGGTGGGGGGGAGGGAGGCTAACTATGGCTACACCTTC.

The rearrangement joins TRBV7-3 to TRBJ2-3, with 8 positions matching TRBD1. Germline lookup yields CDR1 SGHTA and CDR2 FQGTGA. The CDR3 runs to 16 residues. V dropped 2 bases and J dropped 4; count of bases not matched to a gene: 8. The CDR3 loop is CASSLGARGRADTQYF. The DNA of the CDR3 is TGTGCCAGCAGCTTAGGGGCCAGGGGGCGCGCAGATACGCAGTATTTT.

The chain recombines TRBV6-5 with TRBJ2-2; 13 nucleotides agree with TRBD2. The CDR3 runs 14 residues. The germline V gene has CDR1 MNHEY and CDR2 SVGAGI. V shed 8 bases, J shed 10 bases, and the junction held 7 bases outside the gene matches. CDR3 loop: CASATSGGAAELFF. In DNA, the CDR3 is TGTGCCAGCGCAACTAGCGGGGGGGCCGCGGAGCTGTTTTTT.

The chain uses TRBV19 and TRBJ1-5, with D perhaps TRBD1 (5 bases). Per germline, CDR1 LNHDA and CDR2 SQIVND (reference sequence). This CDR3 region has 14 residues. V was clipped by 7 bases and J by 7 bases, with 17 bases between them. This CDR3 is CASTGQGGFQPQHF. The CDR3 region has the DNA TGTGCCAGTACGGGGCAGGGAGGGTTCCAGCCCCAGCATTTT.

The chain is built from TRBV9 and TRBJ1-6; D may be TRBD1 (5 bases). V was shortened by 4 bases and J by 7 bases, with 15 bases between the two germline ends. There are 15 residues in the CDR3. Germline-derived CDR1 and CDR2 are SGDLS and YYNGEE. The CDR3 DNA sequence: TGTGCCAGCAGCCCACGACAGTCCTCCAATTCACCCCTCCACTTT. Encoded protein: CASSPRQSSNSPLHF.

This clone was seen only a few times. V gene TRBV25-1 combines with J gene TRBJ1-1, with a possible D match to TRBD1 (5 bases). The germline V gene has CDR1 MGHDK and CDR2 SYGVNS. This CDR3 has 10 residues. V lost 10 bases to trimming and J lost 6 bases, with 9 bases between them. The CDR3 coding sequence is TGTGCCAAGGAGGGGCCTGAAGCTTTCTTT. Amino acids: CAKEGPEAFF.

The chain's CDR3 is CASSLGGAGANVLTF. The CDR3 coding sequence is TGCGCCAGCAGCTTAGGAGGGGCCGGGGCCAACGTCCTGACTTTC. This sequence joins TRBV5-1 and TRBJ2-6; possible D gene TRBD2, 6 bases. The CDR3 spans 15 residues. The V gene lost 2 bases and the J gene lost 4 bases, with 10 bases spanning the gap. Germline lookup yields CDR1 SGHRS and CDR2 YFSETQ. The full variable domain, rest sourced from reference TRBV5-1 and TRBJ2-6, is KAGVTQTPRYLIKTRGQQVTLSCSPISGHRSVSWYQQTPGQGLQFLFEYFSETQRNKGNFPGRFSGRQFSNSRSEMNVSTLELGDSALYLCASSLGGAGANVLTFGAGSRLTVL.

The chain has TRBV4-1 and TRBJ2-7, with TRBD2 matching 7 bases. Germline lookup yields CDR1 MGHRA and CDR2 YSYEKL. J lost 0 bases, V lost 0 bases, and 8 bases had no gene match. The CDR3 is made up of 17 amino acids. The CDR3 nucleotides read TGCGCCAGCAGCCAAGATCGGGGCGGGAGCAGCTCCTACGAGCAGTACTTC. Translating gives CASSQDRGGSSSYEQYF.

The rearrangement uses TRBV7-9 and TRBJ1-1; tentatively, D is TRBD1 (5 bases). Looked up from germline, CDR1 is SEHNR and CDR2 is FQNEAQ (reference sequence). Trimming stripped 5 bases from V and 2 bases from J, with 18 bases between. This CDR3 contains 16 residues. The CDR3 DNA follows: TGTGCCAGCAGCCCCCCTAGGACGGGGGATAACACTGAAGCTTTCTTT. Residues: CASSPPRTGDNTEAFF.

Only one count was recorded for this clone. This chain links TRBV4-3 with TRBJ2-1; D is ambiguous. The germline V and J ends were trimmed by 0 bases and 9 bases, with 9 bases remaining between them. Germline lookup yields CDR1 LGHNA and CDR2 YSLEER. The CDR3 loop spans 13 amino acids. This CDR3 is CASSQEVHGEQFF. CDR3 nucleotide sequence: TGCGCCAGCAGCCAAGAGGTGCACGGTGAGCAGTTCTTC.

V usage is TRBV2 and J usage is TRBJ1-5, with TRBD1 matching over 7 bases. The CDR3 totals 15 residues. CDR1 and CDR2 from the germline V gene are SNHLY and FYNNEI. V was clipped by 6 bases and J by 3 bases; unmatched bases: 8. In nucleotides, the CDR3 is TGTGCCAGCAGGGAATACGACAGGGCCAATCAGCCCCAGCATTTT. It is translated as CASREYDRANQPQHF. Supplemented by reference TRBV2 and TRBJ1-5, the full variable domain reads EPEVTQTPSHQVTQMGQEVILRCVPISNHLYFYWYRQILGQKVEFLVSFYNNEISEKSEIFDDQFSVERPDGSNFTLKIRSTKLEDSAMYFCASREYDRANQPQHFGDGTRLSIL.

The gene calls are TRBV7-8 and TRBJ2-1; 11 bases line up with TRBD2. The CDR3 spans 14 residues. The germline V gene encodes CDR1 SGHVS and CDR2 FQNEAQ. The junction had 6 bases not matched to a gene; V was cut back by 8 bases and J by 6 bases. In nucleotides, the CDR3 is TGTGCCAGCCTACTAGCGGGGGCCCGCAATGAGCAGTTCTTC. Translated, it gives CASLLAGARNEQFF.

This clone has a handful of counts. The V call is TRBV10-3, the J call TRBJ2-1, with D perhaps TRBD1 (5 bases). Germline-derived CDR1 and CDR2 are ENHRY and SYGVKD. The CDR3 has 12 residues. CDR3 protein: CANQGQGDEQFF. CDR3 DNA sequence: TGTGCTAATCAGGGTCAGGGCGATGAGCAGTTCTTC.